This TCR beta chain was captured in a study of blood T cell repertoires in COVID-19. The CDR3 covers 12 residues. CDR1 and CDR2 from the germline V gene are LNHDA and SQIVND (reference sequence). Trimming cost V 3 bases and J 6 bases, with 8 bases left between them. The authors' processing: Estimation of nucleated cell counts was performed using reference gene primer amplification. This table comes from immunoSEQ multiplex PCR, and its TCRdb copy is limited to in-frame clones, with some not included. V and J calls and clone size are those listed in that table; D and trimming were worked out from the DNA. In the table there are approximately 300,000 clones, more than 75% of which are singletons.

This receptor was taken from a woman aged 45-60 years with active or convalescent COVID-19. The sample consisted of peripheral blood. The chain is built from TRBV19 and TRBJ1-1; the D gene is possibly TRBD1 (5 bases). CDR3 DNA sequence: TGTGCCAGTAGTATTACGGGGGCTGAAGCTTTCTTT. It is translated as CASSITGAEAFF.